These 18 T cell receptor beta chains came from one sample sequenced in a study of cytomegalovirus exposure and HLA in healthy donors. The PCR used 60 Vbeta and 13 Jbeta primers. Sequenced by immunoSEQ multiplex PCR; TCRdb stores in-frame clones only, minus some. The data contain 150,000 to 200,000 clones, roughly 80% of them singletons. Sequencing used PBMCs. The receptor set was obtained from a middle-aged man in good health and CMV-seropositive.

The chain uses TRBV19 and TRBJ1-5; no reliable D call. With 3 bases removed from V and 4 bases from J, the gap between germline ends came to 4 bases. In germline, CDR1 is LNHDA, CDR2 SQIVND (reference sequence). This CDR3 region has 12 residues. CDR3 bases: TGTGCCAGTAGTATCCGTAATCAGCCCCAGCATTTT. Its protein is CASSIRNQPQHF.

The CDR3: CASSIDGSGGRARETQYF. In nucleotides, the CDR3 is TGTGCCAGTAGTATAGATGGATCGGGAGGGAGGGCCAGGGAGACCCAGTACTTC. The chain carries TRBV19 and TRBJ2-5, with 8 bases matching TRBD2. The CDR3 is 18 amino acids. The V gene end was trimmed by 0 bases and the J gene end by 5 bases; junction bases not matched to a gene: 14. Germline assignment: CDR1 LNHDA and CDR2 SQIVND (reference sequence).

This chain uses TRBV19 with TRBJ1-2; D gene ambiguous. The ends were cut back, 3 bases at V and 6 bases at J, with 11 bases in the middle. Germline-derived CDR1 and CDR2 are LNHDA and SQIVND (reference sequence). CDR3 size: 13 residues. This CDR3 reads CASSIKVGDGYTF. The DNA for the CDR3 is TGTGCCAGTAGTATTAAGGTTGGAGATGGCTACACCTTC.

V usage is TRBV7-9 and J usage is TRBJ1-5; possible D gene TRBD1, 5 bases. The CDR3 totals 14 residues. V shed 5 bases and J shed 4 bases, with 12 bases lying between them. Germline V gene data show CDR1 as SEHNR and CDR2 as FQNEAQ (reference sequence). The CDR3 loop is CASSPPGVNQPQHF. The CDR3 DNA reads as TGTGCCAGCAGCCCACCGGGGGTTAATCAGCCCCAGCATTTT.

The CDR3 region is CASSLGWLDGTGELFF. The CDR3 bases are TGTGCCAGCAGCTTAGGTTGGCTAGATGGCACCGGGGAGCTGTTTTTT. This chain links TRBV11-1 with TRBJ2-2; unclear D gene. This CDR3 is built from 16 residues. Per the germline V gene, CDR1 is SGHAT and CDR2 is FQDESV (reference sequence). Trimming took 1 base from V and 4 from J, leaving 13 bases between them.

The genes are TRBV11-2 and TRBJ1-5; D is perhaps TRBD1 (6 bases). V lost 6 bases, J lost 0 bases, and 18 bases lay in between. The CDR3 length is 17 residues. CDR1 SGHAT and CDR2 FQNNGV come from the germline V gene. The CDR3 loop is CASSSATGTNSNQPQHF. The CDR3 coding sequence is TGTGCCAGCAGTTCTGCGACCGGGACAAATAGCAATCAGCCCCAGCATTTT.

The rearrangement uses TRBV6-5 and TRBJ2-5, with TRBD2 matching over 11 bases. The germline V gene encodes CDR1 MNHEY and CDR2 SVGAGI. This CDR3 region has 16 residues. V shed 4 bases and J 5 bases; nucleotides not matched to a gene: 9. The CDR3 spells CASSLPGTSGGETQYF. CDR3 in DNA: TGTGCCAGCAGTTTGCCGGGGACTAGCGGTGGGGAGACCCAGTACTTC.

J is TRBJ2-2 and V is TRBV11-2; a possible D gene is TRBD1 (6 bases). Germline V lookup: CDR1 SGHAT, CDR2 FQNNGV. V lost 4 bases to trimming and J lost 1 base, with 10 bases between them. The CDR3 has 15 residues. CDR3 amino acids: CASSSWTVNTGELFF. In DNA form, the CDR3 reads TGTGCCAGCAGCTCGTGGACAGTGAACACCGGGGAGCTGTTTTTT.

The CDR3 DNA reads as TGTGCCAGTAGTCCCTCCCGTGGTTCGGGCTCCTACGAGCAGTACTTC. Its protein product is CASSPSRGSGSYEQYF. The chain recombines TRBV19 with TRBJ2-7; D gene uncertain. This CDR3 is 16 amino acids long. Trimming took off 5 bases at V and 0 bases at J, with 17 bases between the two ends. Germline V CDR1 and CDR2: LNHDA, SQIVND (reference sequence).

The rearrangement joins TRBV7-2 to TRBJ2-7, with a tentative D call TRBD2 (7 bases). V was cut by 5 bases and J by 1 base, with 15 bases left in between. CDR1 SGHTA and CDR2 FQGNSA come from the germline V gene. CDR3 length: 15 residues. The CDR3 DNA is TGTGCCAGCAGCCCTCGGGGAGGGGGATCCTACGAGCAGTACTTC. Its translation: CASSPRGGGSYEQYF.

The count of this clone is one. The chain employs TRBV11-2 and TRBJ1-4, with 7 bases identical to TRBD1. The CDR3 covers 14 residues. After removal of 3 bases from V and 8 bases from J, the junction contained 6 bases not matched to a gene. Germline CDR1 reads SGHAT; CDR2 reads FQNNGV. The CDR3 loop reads CASSLGPTGEKLFF. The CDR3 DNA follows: TGTGCCAGCAGCTTGGGCCCGACAGGGGAAAAACTGTTTTTT.

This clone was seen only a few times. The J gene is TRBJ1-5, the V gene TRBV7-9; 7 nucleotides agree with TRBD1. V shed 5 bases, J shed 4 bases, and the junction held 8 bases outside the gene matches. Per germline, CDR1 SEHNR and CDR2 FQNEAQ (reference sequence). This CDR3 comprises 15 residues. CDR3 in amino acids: CASSPDWGQNQPQHF. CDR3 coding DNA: TGTGCCAGCAGCCCCGATTGGGGACAGAATCAGCCCCAGCATTTT.

The CDR3 reads CASSQEEGNTEAFF. The CDR3 coding sequence is TGCGCCAGCAGCCAAGAGGAGGGGAACACTGAAGCTTTCTTT. The J gene is TRBJ1-1, the V gene TRBV4-3; the D is unclear. The ends were cut back, 0 bases at V and 1 base at J, with 6 bases in the middle. The V gene's germline CDR1 is LGHNA and CDR2 YSLEER. The CDR3 runs 14 residues.

The CDR3 nucleotides are TGTGCCAGCAGCGGCTCTGGGGGGGCCCGTGGTGAGCAGTTCTTC. It codes for CASSGSGGARGEQFF. The rearrangement links TRBV5-4 to TRBJ2-1; D perhaps matches TRBD2 (7 bases). Germline assignment: CDR1 SGHNT and CDR2 YYREEE (reference sequence). Trimming left V 4 bases short and J 9 bases short, with 20 bases between. This CDR3 region has 15 residues.

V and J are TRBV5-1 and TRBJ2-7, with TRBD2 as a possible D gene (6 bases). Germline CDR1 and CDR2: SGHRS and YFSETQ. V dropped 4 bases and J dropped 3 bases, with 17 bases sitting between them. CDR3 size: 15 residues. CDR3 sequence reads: CASSRTSGRGYEQYF. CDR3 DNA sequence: TGCGCCAGCAGCAGAACGTCCGGGCGGGGCTACGAGCAGTACTTC.

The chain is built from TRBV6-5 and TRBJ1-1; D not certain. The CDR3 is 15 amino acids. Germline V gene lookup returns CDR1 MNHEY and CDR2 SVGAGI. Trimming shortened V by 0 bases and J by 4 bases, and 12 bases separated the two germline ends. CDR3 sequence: CASSYSTGTTTEAFF. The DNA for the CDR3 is TGTGCCAGCAGTTACTCGACGGGAACGACCACTGAAGCTTTCTTT.

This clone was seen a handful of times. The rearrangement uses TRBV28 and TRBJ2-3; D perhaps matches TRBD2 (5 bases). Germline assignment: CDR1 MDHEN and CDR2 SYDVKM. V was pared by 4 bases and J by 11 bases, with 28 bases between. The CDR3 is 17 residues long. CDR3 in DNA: TGTGCCAGCAGTTATGCGGTTGATTCCTTGAGAGTGAGGGAGCAGTATTTT. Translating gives CASSYAVDSLRVREQYF.

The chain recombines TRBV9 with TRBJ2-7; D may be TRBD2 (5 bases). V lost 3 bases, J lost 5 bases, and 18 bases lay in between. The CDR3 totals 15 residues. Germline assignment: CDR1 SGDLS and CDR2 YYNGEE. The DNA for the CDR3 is TGTGCCAGCAGCGCGGACTCCAACCCTGGGCACGAGCAGTACTTC. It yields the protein CASSADSNPGHEQYF. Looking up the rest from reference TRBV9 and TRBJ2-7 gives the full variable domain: DSGVTQTPKHLITATGQRVTLRCSPRSGDLSVYWYQQSLDQGLQFLIQYYNGEERAKGNILERFSAQQFPDLHSELNLSSLELGDSALYFCASSADSNPGHEQYFGPGTRLTVT.